A single sample gave rise to the 32 T cell receptor beta chains below, sequenced in a study of OX40 agonist ivuxolimab in advanced cancers. Sequenced by immunoSEQ multiplex PCR; TCRdb stores in-frame clones only, minus some. The data contain about 43,000 clones, approximately 91% of them singletons. This specimen consisted of CD4+ or CD8+ T cells sorted from blood, obtained in a trial of the OX40 agonist ivuxolimab. The receptors stem from an adult with an advanced solid tumor such as melanoma, head and neck, liver or kidney cancer.

This clone has more than one count but fewer than ten. A read error is likely here: a far larger clone is one base away. Other nucleotide sequences from this sample produce the same CDR3. CDR3 sequence (DNA): TGCGCCAGCAGCTTGGAGGGCCAAGGGCGGGAGACCCAGTACTTC. Translated: CASSLEGQGRETQYF. V and J are TRBV5-1 and TRBJ2-5; D is undetermined. The V end was cut by 0 bases, the J end by 5 bases, with 14 bases between. Looked up from germline, CDR1 is SGHRS and CDR2 is YFSETQ. The CDR3 is made up of 15 amino acids.

The J gene is TRBJ2-7, the V gene TRBV5-5; D is possibly TRBD1 or TRBD2 (7 bases each). V was pared by 4 bases and J by 1 base, with 18 bases between. This CDR3 comprises 16 residues. Germline loops: CDR1 SGHKS, CDR2 YYEKEE (reference sequence). CDR3 region: CASSQEGASGSYEQYF. The CDR3 bases are TGTGCCAGCAGCCAAGAGGGGGCTAGCGGATCCTACGAGCAGTACTTC.

V and J are TRBV12-5 and TRBJ2-1; D may be TRBD1 or TRBD2 (6 bases each). The V end was cut by 3 bases, the J end by 0 bases, with 15 bases between. Per the germline V gene, CDR1 is LGHNT and CDR2 is FRNRAP. The CDR3 has 17 residues. The CDR3 DNA reads as TGTGCTAGTGGTTTCTCCGGGGGCCCCAGCTCCTACAATGAGCAGTTCTTC. As protein: CASGFSGGPSSYNEQFF.

The J gene is TRBJ2-7, the V gene TRBV30; D not certain. CDR1 GTSNPN and CDR2 SVGIG come from the germline V gene (reference sequence). This CDR3 has 13 amino acids. V shed 0 bases and J shed 2 bases, with 8 bases lying between them. The CDR3 here is CAWSVGQTYEQYF. DNA for the CDR3: TGTGCCTGGAGTGTAGGCCAGACCTACGAGCAGTACTTC.

The sample holds a few counts of this clone. This chain links TRBV28 with TRBJ2-7; D uncertain. This CDR3 contains 14 residues. Trimming pared 10 bases from V and 2 bases from J, leaving 18 bases between. Germline V lookup: CDR1 MDHEN, CDR2 SYDVKM. CDR3 DNA: TGTGCCACTTTCCCCGGCGGTGGCCCCTACGAGCAGTACTTC. This gives the protein CATFPGGGPYEQYF.

The rearrangement joins TRBV28 to TRBJ2-5; possibly TRBD2 for D (6 bases). Per germline, CDR1 MDHEN and CDR2 SYDVKM. The CDR3 sequence is 16 residues long. V lost 0 bases and J lost 1, with 12 bases in between. The CDR3 nucleotides read TGTGCCAGCAGTTTATGGGCGGAGGGCTTCCAAGAGACCCAGTACTTC. Its protein is CASSLWAEGFQETQYF. The full variable domain, its missing parts supplied by reference TRBV28 and TRBJ2-5, is DVKVTQSSRYLVKRTGEKVFLECVQDMDHENMFWYRQDPGLGLRLIYFSYDVKMKEKGDIPEGYSVSREKKERFSLILESASTNQTSMYLCASSLWAEGFQETQYFGPGTRLLVL.

V gene TRBV27 combines with J gene TRBJ1-1; D unclear. Germline CDR1 is MNHEY and CDR2 is SMNVEV (reference sequence). The CDR3 is made up of 14 amino acids. The V end was cut by 6 bases, the J end by 4 bases, with 15 bases between. The CDR3 sequence: CASSPRGGSTEAFF. As DNA, the CDR3 is TGTGCCAGCAGCCCTCGCGGAGGTTCCACTGAAGCTTTCTTT.

The genes are TRBV5-1 and TRBJ1-2; D gene uncertain. Between the trimmed V and J ends, which lost 9 bases and 6 bases, there was a span of 18 bases. Germline V gene data show CDR1 as SGHRS and CDR2 as YFSETQ. This CDR3 is 13 amino acids long. CDR3 DNA: TGCGCCACCACGCGGTCGGGGATGGATGGCTACACCTTC. It yields the protein CATTRSGMDGYTF.

The chain employs TRBV7-9 and TRBJ2-7; 11 bases match TRBD1. Germline V gene lookup returns CDR1 SEHNR and CDR2 FQNEAQ (reference sequence). The J segment lost 6 bases and the V segment lost 4 bases, leaving 8 bases of the junction unmatched. The CDR3 runs to 15 residues. Here the CDR3 reads CASSYPDRGLAEQYF. The CDR3 DNA follows: TGTGCCAGCAGCTATCCGGACAGGGGGCTCGCCGAGCAGTACTTC.

This chain uses TRBV27 with TRBJ2-7, with 8 positions matching TRBD2. In germline, CDR1 is MNHEY, CDR2 SMNVEV (reference sequence). The J segment lost 3 bases and the V segment lost 3 bases, leaving 7 bases of the junction unmatched. This CDR3 region has 15 residues. DNA of the CDR3: TGTGCCAGCAGTTTTGGAGCGGGAGATTTCTACGAGCAGTACTTC. It is translated as CASSFGAGDFYEQYF.

The genes are TRBV10-3 and TRBJ1-1; 9 bases line up with TRBD1. CDR3 length equals 14 residues. Germline-derived CDR1 and CDR2 are ENHRY and SYGVKD. V dropped 7 bases and J dropped 7; count of bases not matched to a gene: 10. The CDR3 region has the DNA TGTGCCATCAATACCGGGACAGGGCATGATGAAGCTTTCTTT. Its protein product is CAINTGTGHDEAFF.

The genes are TRBV7-4 and TRBJ1-3; D call uncertain. The germline gives CDR1 SGHVT, CDR2 SQSDAQ. The CDR3 totals 12 residues. V was pared by 5 bases and J by 7 bases, with 9 bases between. CDR3 in DNA: TGTGCCAGCAGCCCTACCCCGAACACCATATATTTT. This translates into CASSPTPNTIYF.

The chain joins TRBV7-3 to TRBJ2-3; 12 nucleotides line up with TRBD2. CDR1 and CDR2 (germline): SGHTA, FQGTGA. After removal of 6 bases from V and 6 bases from J, the junction contained 10 bases not matched to a gene. The CDR3 is 16 amino acids. The CDR3 reads CASSSGLAGSADTQYF. The CDR3 bases are TGTGCCAGCAGTTCCGGACTAGCGGGGAGTGCGGATACGCAGTATTTT.

The chain combines TRBV5-6 with TRBJ2-3; D gene unclear. From germline, CDR1 is SGHDT and CDR2 YYEEEE. The ends were cut back, 4 bases at V and 2 bases at J, with 20 bases in the middle. CDR3 length: 17 residues. The CDR3 reads CASSPVAGIQLTDTQYF. CDR3 bases: TGTGCCAGCAGCCCGGTAGCCGGTATCCAACTCACAGATACGCAGTATTTT.

V is TRBV4-1 and J is TRBJ1-3; D gene uncertain. The CDR3 is made up of 20 amino acids. Germline V gene data show CDR1 as MGHRA and CDR2 as YSYEKL. V dropped 0 bases and J dropped 0 bases, with 21 bases sitting between them. The CDR3 loop is CASSQDSPVTGPYSGNTIYF. CDR3 DNA sequence: TGCGCCAGCAGCCAAGATTCCCCTGTTACCGGACCCTACTCTGGAAACACCATATATTTT.

The chain links TRBV18 to TRBJ2-7; the D is unclear. There are 12 residues in the CDR3. V was pared by 2 bases and J by 2 bases, with 4 bases between. Germline CDR1 is KGHSH and CDR2 is LQKENI. CDR3 nucleotides: TGTGCCAGCTCACCAGGGACCTACGAGCAGTACTTC. Translated: CASSPGTYEQYF.

This chain joins TRBV6-6 and TRBJ1-2; the D gene is possibly TRBD1 (6 bases). Looked up from germline, CDR1 is MNHNY and CDR2 is SVGAGI (reference sequence). Trimming stripped 8 bases from V and 5 bases from J, with 18 bases between. This CDR3 has 14 residues. The CDR3 DNA reads as TGTGCCAGCCGGACAGACCTCTCCAATTATGGCTACACCTTC. It codes for CASRTDLSNYGYTF.

This clone has only one observation. The chain employs TRBV7-6 and TRBJ2-7; D might be TRBD1 or TRBD2, each matching 5 bases. There are 16 residues in the CDR3. Trimming pared 6 bases from V and 1 base from J, leaving 19 bases between. CDR1 and CDR2 from the germline V gene are SGHVS and FNYEAQ. This CDR3 is CASSRGASEGSYEQYF. The CDR3 nucleotides are TGTGCCAGCAGTAGAGGGGCAAGTGAGGGGTCCTACGAGCAGTACTTC. The whole variable domain, remainder taken from reference TRBV7-6 and TRBJ2-7, is GAGVSQSPRYKVTKRGQDVALRCDPISGHVSLYWYRQALGQGPEFLTYFNYEAQQDKSGLPNDRFSAERPEGSISTLTIQRTEQRDSAMYRCASSRGASEGSYEQYFGPGTRLTVT.

This chain uses TRBV5-8 with TRBJ1-1; D is ambiguous. The CDR3 consists of 13 residues. Germline lookup yields CDR1 SGHTS and CDR2 YDEGEE. V lost 0 bases to trimming and J lost 2 bases, with 5 bases between them. The CDR3 DNA reads as TGTGCCAGCAGCTTGGGTGGCAACACTGAAGCTTTCTTT. Translation: CASSLGGNTEAFF. The full variable domain, rest sourced from reference TRBV5-8 and TRBJ1-1, is EAGVTQSPTHLIKTRGQQATLRCSPISGHTSVYWYQQALGLGLQFLLWYDEGEERNRGNFPPRFSGRQFPNYSSELNVNALELEDSALYLCASSLGGNTEAFFGQGTRLTVV.

The rearrangement joins TRBV7-8 to TRBJ1-1; D remains ambiguous. From germline, CDR1 is SGHVS and CDR2 FQNEAQ. V shed 2 bases and J shed 0 bases, with 13 bases lying between them. This CDR3 has 16 amino acids. CDR3 sequence: CASSLREMPLNTEAFF. Written as DNA, the CDR3 is TGTGCCAGCAGCTTAAGGGAAATGCCACTGAACACTGAAGCTTTCTTT.

This chain connects TRBV14 to TRBJ2-7; D gene unclear. Trimming stripped 4 bases from V and 7 bases from J, with 17 bases between. Germline loops: CDR1 SGHDN, CDR2 FVKESK. The CDR3 runs 14 residues. In DNA form, the CDR3 reads TGTGCCAGCAGCCTACCGGGCCGAATCCTGGAGCAGTACTTC. Its translation: CASSLPGRILEQYF.

The genes are TRBV28 and TRBJ1-1; the match to TRBD1 covers 10 bases. Germline assignment: CDR1 MDHEN and CDR2 SYDVKM. The CDR3 has 18 amino acids. V trimming: 3 bases; J trimming: 0 bases; junction bases outside the gene matches: 10. CDR3 DNA sequence: TGTGCCAGCAGTTTGGGGGGGGGACAGGGGCTCATGAACACTGAAGCTTTCTTT. This codes for CASSLGGGQGLMNTEAFF.

The V and J genes are TRBV28 and TRBJ2-5; the match to TRBD2 covers 16 bases. The CDR3 length is 18 residues. V shed 5 bases and J 2 bases; nucleotides not matched to a gene: 8. Germline V gene data show CDR1 as MDHEN and CDR2 as SYDVKM. The CDR3 loop is CASSPRGTSGGAQETQYF. CDR3 nucleotides: TGTGCCAGCAGTCCCCGGGGGACTAGCGGGGGGGCACAAGAGACCCAGTACTTC. The full variable domain, rest sourced from reference TRBV28 and TRBJ2-5, is DVKVTQSSRYLVKRTGEKVFLECVQDMDHENMFWYRQDPGLGLRLIYFSYDVKMKEKGDIPEGYSVSREKKERFSLILESASTNQTSMYLCASSPRGTSGGAQETQYFGPGTRLLVL.

The gene calls are TRBV29-1 and TRBJ2-7, with D possibly TRBD1 on 6 matching bases. In germline, CDR1 is SQVTM, CDR2 ANQGSEA. Trimming took off 6 bases at V and 6 bases at J, with 15 bases between the two ends. The CDR3 loop spans 12 amino acids. CDR3 DNA: TGCAGCGTGTTCTTCAGGGGCAGCGAGCAGTACTTC. Translated: CSVFFRGSEQYF.

V gene TRBV7-3 combines with J gene TRBJ2-1; tentatively, D is TRBD1 or TRBD2 (5 bases each). The germline CDR1 and CDR2 sequences are SGHTA and FQGTGA. V was trimmed by 2 bases and J by 0 bases, leaving 5 bases between them. There are 14 residues in the CDR3. Here the CDR3 DNA reads TGTGCCAGCAGCTTAGGGGGCTCCTACAATGAGCAGTTCTTC. Residues: CASSLGGSYNEQFF.

CDR3 coding DNA: TGTGCCAGCAGCTTAGGCCTCTATCAGCCCCAGCATTTT. It translates to CASSLGLYQPQHF. The chain carries TRBV7-6 and TRBJ1-5; D is ambiguous. Germline CDR1 and CDR2: SGHVS and FNYEAQ. V was clipped by 1 base and J by 5 bases, with 6 bases between them. The CDR3 has 13 amino acids. Drawing the rest from reference TRBV7-6 and TRBJ1-5, the complete variable domain is GAGVSQSPRYKVTKRGQDVALRCDPISGHVSLYWYRQALGQGPEFLTYFNYEAQQDKSGLPNDRFSAERPEGSISTLTIQRTEQRDSAMYRCASSLGLYQPQHFGDGTRLSIL.

The gene calls are TRBV7-9 and TRBJ2-5; no firm D call. V was shortened by 3 bases and J by 2 bases, with 7 bases between the two germline ends. This CDR3 is built from 13 residues. Per germline, CDR1 SEHNR and CDR2 FQNEAQ (reference sequence). CDR3 nucleotides: TGTGCCAGCAGCTTTATGTCACAAGAGACCCAGTACTTC. Protein: CASSFMSQETQYF.

The V call is TRBV19, the J call TRBJ2-1, with TRBD2 matching over 10 bases. This CDR3 comprises 19 residues. CDR1 LNHDA and CDR2 SQIVND come from the germline V gene (reference sequence). The trim removed 2 bases at V and 2 bases at J, leaving 12 bases unmatched. CDR3 DNA: TGTGCCAGTAGTATATTTGAAGCCGCGGGGACTAGCGCCTACAATGAGCAGTTCTTC. As protein: CASSIFEAAGTSAYNEQFF.

The CDR3 region has the DNA TGTGCCAGCAGCGTAGGGACAGGCTATGGCTACACCTTC. Amino acids: CASSVGTGYGYTF. This chain joins TRBV11-2 and TRBJ1-2; the match to TRBD1 covers 8 bases. Trimming cost V 5 bases and J 4 bases; bases outside gene matches: 3. In germline, CDR1 is SGHAT, CDR2 FQNNGV. CDR3 size: 13 residues.

The V gene is TRBV7-2, the J gene TRBJ2-1; no definite D call. This CDR3 spans 14 amino acids. Between the trimmed V and J ends, which lost 5 bases and 5 bases, there was a span of 13 bases. Germline V CDR1 and CDR2: SGHTA, FQGNSA. The CDR3 coding sequence is TGTGCCAGCAGCCTCGGAAACAACCACAATGAGCAGTTCTTC. It translates to CASSLGNNHNEQFF. Together with reference TRBV7-2 and TRBJ2-1, the CDR3 gives the full variable domain: GAGVSQSPSNKVTEKGKDVELRCDPISGHTALYWYRQSLGQGLEFLIYFQGNSAPDKSGLPSDRFSAERTGGSVSTLTIQRTQQEDSAVYLCASSLGNNHNEQFFGPGTRLTVL.

The genes are TRBV7-9 and TRBJ2-1, with 9 nucleotides matching TRBD1. Germline V gives CDR1 SEHNR, CDR2 FQNEAQ (reference sequence). The CDR3 covers 15 residues. V shed 4 bases, J shed 7 bases, and the junction held 8 bases outside the gene matches. CDR3 sequence (DNA): TGTGCCAGCAGCTCCCGACAGGGGGATTGGAATGAGCAGTTCTTC. It codes for CASSSRQGDWNEQFF.

The V gene is TRBV4-1, the J gene TRBJ2-7; 8 nucleotides align to TRBD2. This CDR3 is built from 14 residues. Germline loops: CDR1 MGHRA, CDR2 YSYEKL. V was clipped by 8 bases and J by 4 bases; unmatched bases: 10. CDR3 loop: CASSSGSGTYEQYF. CDR3 DNA sequence: TGCGCCAGCTCCAGCGGGAGTGGTACGTACGAGCAGTACTTC.